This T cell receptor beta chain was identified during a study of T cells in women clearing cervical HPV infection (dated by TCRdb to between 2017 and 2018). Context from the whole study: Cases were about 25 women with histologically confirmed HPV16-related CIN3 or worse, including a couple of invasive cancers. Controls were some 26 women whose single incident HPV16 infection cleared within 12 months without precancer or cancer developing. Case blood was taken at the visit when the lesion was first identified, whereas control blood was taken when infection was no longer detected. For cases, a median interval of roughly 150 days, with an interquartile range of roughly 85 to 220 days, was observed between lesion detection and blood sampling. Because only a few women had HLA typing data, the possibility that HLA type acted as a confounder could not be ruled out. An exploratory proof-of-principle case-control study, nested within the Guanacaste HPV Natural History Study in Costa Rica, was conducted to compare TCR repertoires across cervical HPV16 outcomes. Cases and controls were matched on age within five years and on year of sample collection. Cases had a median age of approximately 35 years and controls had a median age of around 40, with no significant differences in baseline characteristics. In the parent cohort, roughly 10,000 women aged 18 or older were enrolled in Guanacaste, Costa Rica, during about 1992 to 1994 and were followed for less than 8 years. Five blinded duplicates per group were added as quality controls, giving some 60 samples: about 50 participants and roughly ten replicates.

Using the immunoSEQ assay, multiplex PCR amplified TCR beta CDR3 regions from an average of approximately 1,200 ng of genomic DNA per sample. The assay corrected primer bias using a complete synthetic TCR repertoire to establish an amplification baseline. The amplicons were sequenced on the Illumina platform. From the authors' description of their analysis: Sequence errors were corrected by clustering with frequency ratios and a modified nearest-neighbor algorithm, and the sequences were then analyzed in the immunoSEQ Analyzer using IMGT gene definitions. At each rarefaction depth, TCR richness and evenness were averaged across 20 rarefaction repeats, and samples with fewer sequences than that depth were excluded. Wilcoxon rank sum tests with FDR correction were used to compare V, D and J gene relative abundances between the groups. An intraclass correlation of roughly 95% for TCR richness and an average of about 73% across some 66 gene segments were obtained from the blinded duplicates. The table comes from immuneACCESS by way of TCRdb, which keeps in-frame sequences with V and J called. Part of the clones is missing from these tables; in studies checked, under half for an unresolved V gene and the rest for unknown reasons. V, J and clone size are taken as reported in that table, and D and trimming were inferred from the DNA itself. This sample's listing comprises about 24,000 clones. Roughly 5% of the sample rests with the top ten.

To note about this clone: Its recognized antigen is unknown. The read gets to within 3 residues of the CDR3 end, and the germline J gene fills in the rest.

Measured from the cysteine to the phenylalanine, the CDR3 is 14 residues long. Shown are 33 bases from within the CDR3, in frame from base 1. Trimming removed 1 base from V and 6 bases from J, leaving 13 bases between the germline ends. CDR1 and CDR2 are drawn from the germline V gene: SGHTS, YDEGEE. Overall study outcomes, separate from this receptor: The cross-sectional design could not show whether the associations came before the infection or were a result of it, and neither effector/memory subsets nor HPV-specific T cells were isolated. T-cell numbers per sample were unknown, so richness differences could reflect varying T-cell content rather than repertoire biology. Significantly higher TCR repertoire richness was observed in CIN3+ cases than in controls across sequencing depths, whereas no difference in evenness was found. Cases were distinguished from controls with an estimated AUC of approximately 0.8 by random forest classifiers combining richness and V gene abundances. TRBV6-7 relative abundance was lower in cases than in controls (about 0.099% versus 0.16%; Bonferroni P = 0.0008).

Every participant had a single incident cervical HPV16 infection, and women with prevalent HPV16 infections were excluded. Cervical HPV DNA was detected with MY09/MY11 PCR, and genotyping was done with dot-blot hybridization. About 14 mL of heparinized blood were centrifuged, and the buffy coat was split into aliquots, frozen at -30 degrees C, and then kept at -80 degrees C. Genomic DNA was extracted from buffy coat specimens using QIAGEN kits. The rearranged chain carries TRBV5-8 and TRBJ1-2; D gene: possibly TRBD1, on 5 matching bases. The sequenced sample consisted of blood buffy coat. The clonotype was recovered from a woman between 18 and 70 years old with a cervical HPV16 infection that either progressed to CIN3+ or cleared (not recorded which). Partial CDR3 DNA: TGTGCCAGCAGCTTGTTTTCAGGGATGGATGGC. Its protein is CASSLFSGMDG. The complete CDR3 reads CASSLFSGMDGYTF.